These 7 T cell receptor beta chains were sequenced from one sample in a study of shared clonotypes between healthy human individuals. Sequenced by immunoSEQ multiplex PCR; TCRdb stores in-frame clones only, minus some. This table holds around 2.5 million clones, 93% found once. Sequencing was done on a sample of naive CD4+ T cells from PBMCs. Subset described: CD45RA+ positively selected. These receptors originate from a man aged 18 to 29 in good health. Some clones in this sample may be carry-over from other donors' samples.

The V call is TRBV7-3, the J call TRBJ2-2; 8 bases match TRBD1. The V gene's germline CDR1 is SGHTA and CDR2 FQGTGA. The V segment lost 5 bases and the J segment 6 bases; nucleotides outside the gene matches: 5. This CDR3 has 14 residues. The CDR3 DNA reads TGTGCCAGCAGCCCACAGGGGGGCGCCGGGGAGCTGTTTTTT. Protein sequence: CASSPQGGAGELFF.

The rearrangement joins TRBV10-3 to TRBJ2-3; 8 bases map to TRBD2. The CDR3 runs to 18 residues. Trimming cost V 0 bases and J 0 bases; bases outside gene matches: 8. Germline assignment: CDR1 ENHRY and CDR2 SYGVKD. The CDR3 sequence: CAISESERSGSSTDTQYF. CDR3 nucleotide sequence: TGTGCCATCAGTGAGTCTGAGCGGAGCGGGAGTAGCACAGATACGCAGTATTTT.

The chain employs TRBV7-9 and TRBJ2-2; 10 positions agree with TRBD2. With V trimmed by 10 bases and J by 3 bases, 8 bases remained unmatched. Germline V gives CDR1 SEHNR, CDR2 FQNEAQ (reference sequence). This CDR3 contains 15 residues. CDR3 nucleotides: TGTGCCACCTCAGCGGGAGGGCCTTACACCGGGGAGCTGTTTTTT. Amino acid sequence: CATSAGGPYTGELFF.

V is TRBV2 and J is TRBJ2-1; D is perhaps TRBD1 (5 bases). V was clipped by 0 bases and J by 8 bases, with 14 bases between them. The CDR3 spans 15 residues. The V gene's germline CDR1 is SNHLY and CDR2 FYNNEI. This CDR3 is CASSEATAYFDEQFF. The CDR3 DNA follows: TGTGCCAGCAGTGAAGCGACAGCTTATTTCGATGAGCAGTTCTTC.

Notes on this clone: This sample includes further DNA sequences coding for the same CDR3. The rearrangement uses TRBV5-1 and TRBJ1-1; no clear D. Per the germline V gene, CDR1 is SGHRS and CDR2 is YFSETQ. The ends were cut back, 0 bases at V and 0 bases at J, with 9 bases in the middle. There are 15 residues in the CDR3. The CDR3: CASSLGATVNTEAFF. CDR3 sequence (DNA): TGCGCCAGCAGCTTGGGGGCGACGGTGAACACTGAAGCTTTCTTT.

This clone is a singleton in its sample. The chain links TRBV5-6 to TRBJ2-7; a possible D gene is TRBD1 (5 bases). This CDR3 region has 14 residues. Trimming removed 0 bases from V and 3 bases from J, with 10 bases in between. Per germline, CDR1 SGHDT and CDR2 YYEEEE. For the CDR3, the DNA is TGTGCCAGCAGCTTGGAACAGGCCAACTACGAGCAGTACTTC. Amino acid sequence: CASSLEQANYEQYF.

This rearrangement joins TRBV18 to TRBJ2-5, with no clear D. This CDR3 has 14 residues. CDR1 is KGHSH, CDR2 LQKENI, per germline. Trimming stripped 2 bases from V and 5 bases from J, with 12 bases between. The CDR3 DNA reads as TGTGCCAGCTCACCATCCAGTTTAGAGGAGACCCAGTACTTC. It is translated as CASSPSSLEETQYF.